This TCR beta chain appears in the sequencing data of a study of identical twins. The CDR3 consists of 16 residues. Germline values: CDR1 DFQATT, CDR2 SNEGSKA (reference sequence). The V and J ends lost 6 bases and 5 bases respectively, with 24 bases between them. Unique molecular identifiers were present on the cDNA, which also gained a universal primer site by template switching. TCRdb called the 5' RACE reads again in MiXCR, with one record for every CDR3 protein. The profile shows approximately 220,000 distinct CDR3 sequences, around 8% of them singletons. Another study also made use of these data, one on yellow fever vaccine responses in identical twins.

Sequenced: memory (CD45RO+) T cells sorted from blood. This TCR came from a woman aged 18-30 years in good health. V is TRBV20-1 and J is TRBJ2-3; maybe TRBD2 (5 bases). CDR3 bases: TGCAGTGCCTCGAACGAGCGAGGGCTCGGGATAGATACGCAGTATTTT. Protein product: CSASNERGLGIDTQYF.